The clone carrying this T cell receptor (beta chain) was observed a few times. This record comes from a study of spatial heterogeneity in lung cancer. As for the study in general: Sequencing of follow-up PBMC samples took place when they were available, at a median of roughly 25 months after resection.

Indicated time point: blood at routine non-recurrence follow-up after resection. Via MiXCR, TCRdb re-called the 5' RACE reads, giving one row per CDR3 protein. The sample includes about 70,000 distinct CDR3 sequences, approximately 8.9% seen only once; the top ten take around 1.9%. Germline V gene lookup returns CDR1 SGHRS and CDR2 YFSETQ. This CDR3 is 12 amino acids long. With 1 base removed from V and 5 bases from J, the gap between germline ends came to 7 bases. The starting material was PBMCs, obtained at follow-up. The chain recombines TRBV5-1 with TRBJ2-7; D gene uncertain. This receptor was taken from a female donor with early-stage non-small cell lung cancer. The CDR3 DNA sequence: TGCGCCAGCAGCTTGCCGACACACGAGCAGTACTTC. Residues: CASSLPTHEQYF.